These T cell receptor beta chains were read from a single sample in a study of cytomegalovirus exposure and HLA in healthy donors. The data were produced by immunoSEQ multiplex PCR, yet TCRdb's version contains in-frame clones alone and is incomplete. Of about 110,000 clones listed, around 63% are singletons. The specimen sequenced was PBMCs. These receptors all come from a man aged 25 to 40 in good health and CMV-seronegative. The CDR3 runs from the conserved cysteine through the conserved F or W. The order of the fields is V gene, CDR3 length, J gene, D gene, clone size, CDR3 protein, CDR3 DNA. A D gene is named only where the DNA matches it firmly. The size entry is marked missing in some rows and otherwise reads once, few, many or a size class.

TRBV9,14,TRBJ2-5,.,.,CASSAGVPQETQYF,TGTGCCAGCAGCGCGGGAGTTCCTCAAGAGACCCAGTACTTC
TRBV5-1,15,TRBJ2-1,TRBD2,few,CASHLAGGPPDEQFF,TGCGCCAGCCACCTAGCGGGAGGGCCCCCCGATGAGCAGTTCTTC
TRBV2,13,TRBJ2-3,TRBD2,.,CASGGTSGDTQYF,TGTGCCAGTGGGGGGACTAGCGGGGATACGCAGTATTTT
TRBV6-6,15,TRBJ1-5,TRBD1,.,CASSLRQGRNQPQHF,TGTGCCAGCAGTTTAAGACAGGGCCGCAATCAGCCCCAGCATTTT
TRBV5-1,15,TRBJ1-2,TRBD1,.,CASSENTGGVYGYTF,TGCGCCAGCAGCGAAAACACAGGGGGCGTCTATGGCTACACCTTC
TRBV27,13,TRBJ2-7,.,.,CASSFLGAYEQYF,TGTGCCAGCAGTTTCTTAGGGGCCTACGAGCAGTACTTC
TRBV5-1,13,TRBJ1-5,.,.,CASSLDTSQPQHF,TGCGCCAGCAGCTTGGATACGAGTCAGCCCCAGCATTTT
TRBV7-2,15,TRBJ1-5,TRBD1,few,CASSSRGTGAQPQHF,TGTGCCAGCAGCTCACGCGGGACAGGGGCCCAGCCCCAGCATTTT
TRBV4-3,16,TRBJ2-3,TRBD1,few,CASSRGTGGLTDTQYF,TGCGCCAGTAGCCGAGGGACAGGGGGCCTCACAGATACGCAGTATTTT
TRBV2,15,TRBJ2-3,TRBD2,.,CASTLTGLAKDTQYF,TGTGCCAGCACCCTTACGGGACTAGCAAAAGATACGCAGTATTTT
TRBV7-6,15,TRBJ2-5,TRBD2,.,CASSRGVGTLETQYF,TGTGCCAGCAGCCGGGGGGTGGGTACTTTGGAGACCCAGTACTTC
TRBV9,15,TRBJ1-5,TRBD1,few,CASSLQGDGNQPQHF,TGTGCCAGCAGCCTACAGGGGGATGGCAATCAGCCCCAGCATTTT
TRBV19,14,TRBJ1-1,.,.,CASSTDSLNTEAFF,TGTGCCAGTAGTACGGACAGTTTGAACACTGAAGCTTTCTTT
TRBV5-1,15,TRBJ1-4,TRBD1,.,CASRGQGAWNEKLFF,TGCGCCAGCAGGGGGCAGGGGGCCTGGAATGAAAAACTGTTTTTT
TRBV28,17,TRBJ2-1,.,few,CASSSMSITSLYNEQFF,TGTGCCAGCAGCTCCATGAGTATCACTAGCTTATACAATGAGCAGTTCTTC
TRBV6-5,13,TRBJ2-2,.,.,CASSFQGPGELFF,TGTGCCAGCAGTTTTCAGGGGCCCGGGGAGCTGTTTTTT
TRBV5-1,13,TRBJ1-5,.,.,CASSSDYRGAQHF,TGCGCCAGCAGCTCGGACTATCGCGGGGCCCAGCATTTT
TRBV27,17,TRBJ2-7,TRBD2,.,CASSLWGLAGGSDEQYF,TGTGCCAGCAGTTTATGGGGACTAGCGGGAGGATCCGACGAGCAGTACTTC
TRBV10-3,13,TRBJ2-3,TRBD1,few,CAMAGQVTDTQYF,TGTGCCATGGCGGGACAGGTCACAGATACGCAGTATTTT
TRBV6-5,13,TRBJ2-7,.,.,CASSYSRFGEQYF,TGTGCCAGCAGTTACTCCCGGTTTGGTGAGCAGTACTTC
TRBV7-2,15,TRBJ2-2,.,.,CASSLGQGGSGELFF,TGTGCCAGCAGCTTAGGGCAGGGAGGATCCGGGGAGCTGTTTTTT
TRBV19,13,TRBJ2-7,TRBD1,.,CASSLTGAYEQYF,TGTGCCAGTAGTTTGACAGGGGCCTACGAGCAGTACTTC
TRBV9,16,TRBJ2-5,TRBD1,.,CASSPQTGGRVETQYF,TGTGCCAGCAGCCCGCAGACAGGGGGCAGGGTGGAGACCCAGTACTTC
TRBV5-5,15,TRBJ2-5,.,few,CASNPGGPLSETQYF,TGTGCCAGCAACCCCGGAGGGCCTCTTTCAGAGACCCAGTACTTC
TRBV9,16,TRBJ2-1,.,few,CASSVDGGQSYNEQFF,TGTGCCAGCAGCGTAGACGGGGGGCAATCCTACAATGAGCAGTTCTTC
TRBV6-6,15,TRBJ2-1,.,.,CASRLADNSYNEQFF,TGTGCCAGCAGGTTAGCGGATAACTCCTACAATGAGCAGTTCTTC
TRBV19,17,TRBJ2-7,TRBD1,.,CASSKGARGPLSYEQYF,TGTGCCAGTAGTAAGGGGGCTAGGGGTCCTCTCTCCTACGAGCAGTACTTC
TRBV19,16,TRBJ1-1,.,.,CASSRFKVMANTEAFF,TGTGCCAGTAGTAGGTTTAAAGTTATGGCGAACACTGAAGCTTTCTTT
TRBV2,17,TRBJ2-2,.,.,CASSENMAGWDTGELFF,TGTGCCAGCAGTGAAAATATGGCAGGGTGGGACACCGGGGAGCTGTTTTTT
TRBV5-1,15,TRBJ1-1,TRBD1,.,CASSLAGTGGTEAFF,TGCGCCAGCAGCTTGGCCGGGACAGGGGGCACTGAAGCTTTCTTT
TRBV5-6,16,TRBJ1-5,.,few,CASSLARGTLNQPQHF,TGTGCCAGCAGCTTGGCACGGGGGACCCTCAATCAGCCCCAGCATTTT
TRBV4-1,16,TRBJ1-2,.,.,CASRHQRVGGGYGYTF,TGCGCCAGCAGACACCAACGGGTAGGGGGTGGCTATGGCTACACCTTC
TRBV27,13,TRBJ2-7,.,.,CASSPDPDYEQYF,TGTGCCAGCAGTCCAGATCCTGACTACGAGCAGTACTTC
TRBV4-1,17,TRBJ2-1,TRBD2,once,CASSHLKTSGGYNEQFF,TGCGCCAGCAGCCACCTCAAGACTAGCGGTGGCTACAATGAGCAGTTCTTC
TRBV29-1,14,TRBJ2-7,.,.,CSVEGHDSNYEQYF,TGCAGCGTTGAAGGCCACGATTCTAACTACGAGCAGTACTTC
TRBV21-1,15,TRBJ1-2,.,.,CATPGQGPSNYGYTF,TGTGCCACCCCGGGACAGGGGCCCTCTAACTATGGCTACACCTTC
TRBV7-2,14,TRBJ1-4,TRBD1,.,CASSQQGTGEKLFF,TGTGCCAGCAGTCAACAGGGGACGGGTGAAAAACTGTTTTTT
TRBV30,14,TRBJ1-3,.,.,CAWSPTASGNTIYF,TGTGCCTGGAGTCCGACAGCGTCTGGAAACACCATATATTTT
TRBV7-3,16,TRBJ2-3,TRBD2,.,CASSQPAGGGTDTQYF,TGTGCCAGCAGCCAACCAGCGGGAGGAGGTACAGATACGCAGTATTTT
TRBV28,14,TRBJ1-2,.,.,CASTPTGGGRGYTF,TGTGCCAGCACCCCAACCGGGGGGGGTCGGGGCTACACCTTC
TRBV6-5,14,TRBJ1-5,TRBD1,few,CASSYSTGAQPQHF,TGTGCCAGCAGTTACTCGACAGGGGCCCAGCCCCAGCATTTT
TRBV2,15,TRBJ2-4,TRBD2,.,CASNELAGGKNIQYF,TGTGCCAGCAATGAACTAGCGGGGGGGAAAAACATTCAGTACTTC